The 24 T cell receptor beta chains below all came from one sample that was sequenced in a study of Tregs in tolerant kidney transplant recipients. Clones were sequenced by immunoSEQ multiplex PCR, and TCRdb holds only the in-frame ones, with some missing. The table lists some 30,000 clones. The nonmyeloablative bone marrow transplants came from related graft donors, with transient mixed chimerism. The specimen was CD4+ T cells from blood (PBMCs), collected 24 months after the transplant. The receptors derive from a human patient who received a combined kidney and bone marrow transplant. Some T cells may be transferred from the graft donor.

Concerning this clone itself: The read stops 3 residues short of the end of the CDR3; the missing end is completed from the germline J gene. The chain is built from TRBV5-1 and TRBJ1-2; D perhaps matches TRBD1 (6 bases). Germline CDR1 SGHRS, CDR2 YFSETQ. The V and J ends lost 1 base and 3 bases respectively, with 10 bases between them. The length of the CDR3 is 14 residues. This CDR3 reads CASSLLPGDYGYTF. CDR3 bases read: TGCGCCAGCAGCTTGCTTCCAGGGGACTATGGC.

A remark on this clone: The sequenced fragment ends 3 residues before the CDR3 boundary, so the rest is inferred from the germline J gene. V gene TRBV5-1 combines with J gene TRBJ1-1; D is unresolved. CDR1 is SGHRS and CDR2 is YFSETQ in the germline V gene. This CDR3 contains 13 residues. V lost 0 bases to trimming and J lost 5 bases, with 8 bases between them. The part of the CDR3 DNA that was read is TGCGCCAGCAGCTTGGAGGGTGGAACTGAA. Protein product: CASSLEGGTE. The entire CDR3 protein reads CASSLEGGTEAFF.

As regards this clone: The read ends 3 residues early relative to the CDR3; the germline J gene fills the gap. The chain uses TRBV18 and TRBJ2-7; the D call may be TRBD1 or TRBD2 (5 bases each). Trimming took 0 bases from V and 1 from J, leaving 13 bases between them. The CDR3 covers 16 residues. Germline loops: CDR1 KGHSH, CDR2 LQKENI. The covered CDR3 bases are TGTGCCAGCTCACCACCAGAGGGGCTGGGATCCTACGAG. Translating it yields CASSPPEGLGSYE. In full, the CDR3 is CASSPPEGLGSYEQYF. Full variable domain (remainder filled in from reference TRBV18 and TRBJ2-7): NAGVMQNPRHLVRRRGQEARLRCSPMKGHSHVYWYRQLPEEGLKFMVYLQKENIIDESGMPKERFSAEFPKEGPSILRIQQVVRGDSAAYFCASSPPEGLGSYEQYFGPGTRLTVT.

Comment on this clone: The observed sequence ends 3 residues before the CDR3 terminus, with the missing tail filled in from the germline J gene. This sequence joins TRBV18 and TRBJ1-6; 7 bases line up with TRBD1. The CDR3 has 15 amino acids. Germline CDR1 reads KGHSH; CDR2 reads LQKENI. The CDR3 here is CASSQGTAEVYSLHF. CDR3 DNA, as far as it was read: TGTGCCAGCTCCCAAGGGACAGCCGAAGTTTACTCC. The variable domain in full, with the rest retrieved from reference TRBV18 and TRBJ1-6, is NAGVMQNPRHLVRRRGQEARLRCSPMKGHSHVYWYRQLPEEGLKFMVYLQKENIIDESGMPKERFSAEFPKEGPSILRIQQVVRGDSAAYFCASSQGTAEVYSLHFGNGTRLTVT.

On this clone: One end of the junction varies from germline; a read error may be responsible. The read is 3 residues too short to cover the CDR3 end, so that end is filled in from the germline J gene. The chain has TRBV4-2 and TRBJ2-1; 14 bases match TRBD2. This CDR3 region has 16 residues. Germline CDR1 and CDR2: LGHNA and YNFKEQ. The covered CDR3 bases are TGCGCCAGCAGCCACTTGGGACTAGCGGGAGTTGGTGAG. Its protein product is CASSHLGLAGVGE. The entire CDR3 protein reads CASSHLGLAGVGEQFF.

The CDR3 here is CASAPGQGASLYEQYF. The DNA read from the CDR3 is TGTGCCAGTGCTCCGGGACAGGGCGCTTCCCTTTACGAG. The chain couples TRBV19 to TRBJ2-7; TRBD1 matches at 9 bases. The CDR3 goes on 3 residues after the read ends, and that part is filled in from the germline J gene. This CDR3 spans 16 amino acids. Germline V gives CDR1 LNHDA, CDR2 SQIVND (reference sequence). V trimming: 8 bases; J trimming: 4 bases; junction bases outside the gene matches: 15.

With respect to this clone: The CDR3 end falls 3 residues outside the read, so it is completed with the germline J gene. V gene TRBV13 combines with J gene TRBJ2-3, with TRBD2 matching over 7 bases. The CDR3 length is 18 residues. Germline V gene data show CDR1 as PRHDT and CDR2 as FYEKMQ (reference sequence). Trimming took 8 bases from V and 4 from J; bases not matched to a gene: 21. CDR3 DNA, as far as it was read: TGTGCCAGCTCCAGGCAAGGATCTGCGGGAGACCCCGCAGATACG. Its protein is CASSRQGSAGDPADT. The entire CDR3 protein is CASSRQGSAGDPADTQYF.

Points on this clone: The read terminates 3 residues ahead of where the CDR3 ends, so the germline J gene completes it. The chain carries TRBV30 and TRBJ1-2, with a possible D match to TRBD1 (6 bases). Trimming shortened V by 6 bases and J by 4 bases, and 18 bases separated the two germline ends. Per the germline V gene, CDR1 is GTSNPN and CDR2 is SVGIG (reference sequence). This CDR3 is built from 14 residues. CDR3 bases read: TGTGCCTGTCCAGGACAGATAAACTCCTATGGC. It encodes CACPGQINSYG. The entire CDR3 reads CACPGQINSYGYTF.

The CDR3: CASTRTGGLDEQYF. CDR3 DNA, as far as it was read: TGTGCCAGTACCCGTACAGGGGGTTTAGACGAG. The V and J genes are TRBV19 and TRBJ2-7, with 8 bases fitting TRBD1. The read falls 3 residues short of the CDR3 end, and the missing part is taken from the germline J gene. CDR1 is LNHDA and CDR2 is SQIVND in the germline V gene (reference sequence). The CDR3 is 14 amino acids. V gave up 7 bases and J gave up 5 bases; unmatched junction bases: 10.

Worth noting for this clone: Coverage ceases 3 residues before the CDR3 finishes, and the germline J gene fills in the end. The chain recombines TRBV7-2 with TRBJ2-7; TRBD1 matches 7 bases. After removal of 5 bases from V and 1 base from J, the junction contained 8 bases not matched to a gene. Germline CDR1 and CDR2: SGHTA and FQGNSA. The CDR3 is made up of 15 amino acids. CDR3 amino acids: CASSKAGTVSYEQYF. CDR3 DNA (partial): TGTGCCAGCAGCAAAGCCGGGACAGTGTCCTACGAG.

As concerns this clone: The CDR3 is cut off 3 residues early in the read; its end comes from the germline J gene. This chain joins TRBV6-4 and TRBJ2-1; TRBD2 agrees at 9 bases. Germline values: CDR1 MRHNA, CDR2 SNTAGT. V dropped 10 bases and J dropped 7; count of bases not matched to a gene: 5. The CDR3 runs to 12 residues. CDR3 DNA, as far as it was read: TGTGCCACCGGGACTAGCTTTAATGAG. Residues: CATGTSFNE. The full CDR3 reads CATGTSFNEQFF.

To note about this clone: The read is 3 residues too short to cover the CDR3 end, so that end is filled in from the germline J gene. This chain joins TRBV20-1 and TRBJ2-1; 7 bases match TRBD2. Unmatched junction bases numbered 4, after V lost 7 bases and J lost 4 bases. The CDR3 is 12 amino acids. Germline CDR1 reads DFQATT; CDR2 reads SNEGSKA (reference sequence). CDR3 in amino acids: CSVSGGYNEQFF. CDR3 bases read: TGCAGTGTATCGGGGGGATACAATGAG.

A word on this clone: The CDR3 end is not reached by the read, which stops 3 residues before it; the germline J gene fills it in. The chain uses TRBV19 and TRBJ1-2, with 9 bases that match TRBD1. The germline CDR1 and CDR2 sequences are LNHDA and SQIVND (reference sequence). The CDR3 has 12 amino acids. CDR3 region: CASRTGGQGYTF. The CDR3 DNA, read in part, is TGTGCCAGTAGAACCGGAGGACAGGGG.

As concerns this clone: The observed sequence ends 3 residues before the CDR3 terminus, with the missing tail filled in from the germline J gene. This chain joins TRBV5-1 and TRBJ2-7; 10 nucleotides align to TRBD1. With V trimmed by 4 bases and J by 3 bases, 4 bases remained unmatched. This CDR3 comprises 14 residues. The germline V gene encodes CDR1 SGHRS and CDR2 YFSETQ. The CDR3 bases that were read are TGCGCCAGCAGCCCGGGACAGGGGTTCTACGAG. Translation: CASSPGQGFYE. The CDR3, in full, reads CASSPGQGFYEQYF.

As regards this clone: The read ends 3 residues early relative to the CDR3; the germline J gene fills the gap. The V gene is TRBV12-3 or TRBV12-4, the J gene TRBJ2-1, with 8 bases matching TRBD2. Trimming took 2 bases from V and 4 from J; bases not matched to a gene: 4. The length of the CDR3 is 15 residues. CDR3 residues: CASSLKAGAYNEQFF. The sequenced part of the CDR3 DNA is TGTGCCAGCAGTTTAAAAGCGGGAGCTTACAATGAG.

Details on this clone: Read sequence stops 3 residues before the CDR3 end, and the germline J gene provides the missing end. This chain links TRBV20-1 with TRBJ2-7; TRBD2 matches at 7 bases. CDR1 and CDR2 (germline): DFQATT, SNEGSKA (reference sequence). Unmatched junction bases numbered 12, after V lost 5 bases and J lost 5 bases. The CDR3 loop spans 14 amino acids. The CDR3 here is CSAPRAGVVNEQYF. The CDR3 DNA, read in part, is TGCAGTGCTCCTAGGGCGGGAGTGGTAAACGAG.

Concerning this clone itself: The observed sequence ends 3 residues before the CDR3 terminus, with the missing tail filled in from the germline J gene. The chain joins TRBV19 to TRBJ1-4; D perhaps matches TRBD1 (5 bases). The CDR3 spans 15 residues. The V gene's germline CDR1 is LNHDA and CDR2 SQIVND (reference sequence). The ends were cut back, 6 bases at V and 7 bases at J, with 18 bases in the middle. The sequenced CDR3 bases are TGTGCCAGTAGGATCATGGATAGGGGTCGTGAAAAA. It yields the protein CASRIMDRGREK. The complete CDR3 sequence is CASRIMDRGREKLFF.

As to this clone: Read data end 3 residues before the CDR3 end; the end is taken from the germline J gene. This sequence joins TRBV5-1 and TRBJ2-1; 8 positions agree with TRBD2. Trimming at V came to 7 bases and at J to 7 bases, leaving 7 bases not matched to a gene. CDR1 is SGHRS and CDR2 is YFSETQ in the germline V gene. The CDR3 is made up of 13 amino acids. The sequenced CDR3 bases are TGCGCCAGCTTTCTGGCGGGAGGTAATGAG. Translation: CASFLAGGNE. The complete CDR3 sequence is CASFLAGGNEQFF.

CDR3 bases read: TGTGCCAGTAGTCCAGACAGATACTATGGC. Protein: CASSPDRYYG. The entire CDR3 is CASSPDRYYGYTF. The rearrangement links TRBV19 to TRBJ1-2, with D possibly TRBD1 on 5 matching bases. The read halts 3 residues ahead of the CDR3 end, with the missing end drawn from the germline J gene. Per the germline V gene, CDR1 is LNHDA and CDR2 is SQIVND (reference sequence). V was trimmed by 5 bases and J by 3 bases, leaving 10 bases between them. This CDR3 comprises 13 residues.

A word on this clone: One end of the junction is discordant with germline, which a read error may explain. The missing CDR3 end, 3 residues past where the read stops, is filled in from the germline J gene. J is TRBJ2-1 and V is TRBV7-7, with no clear D. The germline V gene encodes CDR1 SSHAT and CDR2 FNYEAQ (reference sequence). The CDR3 sequence is 15 residues long. The CDR3 DNA, read in part, is TGTGCTAGCAGCTTAGTCGGCGGAGCTTACAATGAG. Translation: CASSLVGGAYNE. The entire CDR3 sequence reads CASSLVGGAYNEQFF.

As regards this clone: The read ends 3 residues early relative to the CDR3; the germline J gene fills the gap. The gene calls are TRBV5-4 and TRBJ2-1; 10 nucleotides line up with TRBD2. The V and J ends lost 0 bases and 7 bases, in that order; junction bases with no gene match: 7. The CDR3 contains 16 residues. The V gene's germline CDR1 is SGHNT and CDR2 YYREEE (reference sequence). The part of the CDR3 DNA that was read is TGTGCCAGCAGCTTGGTTGCTAGCGGGAGCAGGAATGAG. Protein product: CASSLVASGSRNE. The entire CDR3 sequence reads CASSLVASGSRNEQFF. Looking up the rest from reference TRBV5-4 and TRBJ2-1 gives the full variable domain: ETGVTQSPTHLIKTRGQQVTLRCSSQSGHNTVSWYQQALGQGPQFIFQYYREEENGRGNFPPRFSGLQFPNYSSELNVNALELDDSALYLCASSLVASGSRNEQFFGPGTRLTVL.

Turning to this clone: The CDR3 is cut off 3 residues early in the read; its end comes from the germline J gene. The genes are TRBV29-1 and TRBJ2-3, with D possibly being TRBD1 (5 bases). Trimming stripped 3 bases from V and 3 bases from J, with 7 bases between. Germline V lookup: CDR1 SQVTM, CDR2 ANQGSEA. CDR3 size: 12 residues. This chain's CDR3 is CSVDRDTDTQYF. The sequenced CDR3 bases are TGCAGCGTTGACAGGGATACAGATACG.

CDR3 DNA (partial): TGTGCCACCGGGACTAGCGGGATGGCGGATGAG. This translates into CATGTSGMADE. The complete CDR3 sequence is CATGTSGMADEQFF. The genes are TRBV10-3 and TRBJ2-1; TRBD2 agrees at 13 bases. The CDR3 extends 3 residues past the end of the read, so its final part is completed from the germline J gene. The germline CDR1 and CDR2 sequences are ENHRY and SYGVKD. CDR3 length: 14 residues. Trimming removed 10 bases from V and 8 bases from J; junction bases left unmatched: 8.

On this clone itself: The missing CDR3 end, 3 residues past where the read stops, is filled in from the germline J gene. This chain uses TRBV20-1 with TRBJ1-3; D is uncertain. This CDR3 is built from 12 residues. Germline assignment: CDR1 DFQATT and CDR2 SNEGSKA (reference sequence). Trimming left V 0 bases short and J 7 bases short, with 7 bases between. The DNA read from the CDR3 is TGCAGTGCTAGAGACGAGGTGAACACC. Its translation is CSARDEVNT. The full CDR3 protein is CSARDEVNTIYF.